This section outlines one T cell receptor beta chain sequence together with its context. Its antigen is not yet known. No base-level quality is on record; no much larger clone is a single base apart. These data come from a study of tumor-infiltrating lymphocytes in primary liver carcinoma (dated by TCRdb to about 2017). Describing the broader study: A handful of patients with histopathologically diagnosed primary liver carcinoma underwent surgical resection in China between November 2015 and early 2016. Of the five patients (three men and two women, aged 30 to 69 years), four had hepatocellular carcinoma and one had combined HCC and intrahepatic cholangiocarcinoma. Technical replicate repertoires showed high reproducibility, with mean shared-clone rates roughly 0.89 and correlation coefficients above 0.95. TCRbeta repertoire sequencing covered 35 specimens from 5 patients: 25 or so tumor regions, 5 adjacent noncancerous liver tissues and 5 peripheral blood samples. The tumors of the five patients were staged as T1-T3 N0M0, with maximum diameters ranging from roughly 4 to 11 cm. Each sample produced roughly 3.65 to 7.5 million productive TCRbeta reads, and read depth showed no significant difference between tissue types. For each liver tumor, the study sampled five regions along with adjacent normal tissue and blood, and applied TCRbeta repertoire sequencing, expression microarrays and whole-exome sequencing. Study-wide conclusions, independent of this receptor: Because only the TCR beta chain was sequenced and unpaired alpha chains were not captured, true repertoire diversity is likely underestimated. The study included only four to six patients, and the authors note findings should be validated in a larger study. The top 250 clones accounted for a significantly greater share of the repertoire in tumors than in blood (p = 0.039). Bulk unsorted samples precluded comparing CD4+ and CD8+ T cell repertoires. Pairs of tumor regions showed greater repertoire overlap (mean roughly 35%) than tumor-adjacent pairs (17%) or tumor-blood pairs (around 15%), which is consistent with antigen-driven expansion.

Using a constant-region primer and ProtoScript II reverse transcriptase, TCRbeta-specific cDNA was reverse-transcribed from 500 ng total RNA. Three nested multiplex PCR rounds, following a slightly modified ARM-PCR procedure, were used to build the TCRbeta libraries. Each of the first two PCR rounds ran for about 9 cycles and used multiplex TRBV1-TRBV30 forward primers together with a Cbeta reverse primer. Sample barcodes and Illumina adapters were added in a final 25-cycle PCR using Deep VentR polymerase. Before sequencing, amplicons of 200-500 bp were purified from gel using a QIAquick gel extraction kit. An Illumina HiSeq 2500 was used to sequence the TCRbeta amplicons with 250-bp paired-end reads. As for how the authors treated the data: Trimmomatic v0.33 was used to quality-trim the reads, and FLASH v1.2.11 was used to merge paired reads so that full CDR3 sequences could be recovered. V, D and J germline segments were assigned to the rearranged TCRbeta sequences using MiGEC v1.2.1b. Clonotype statistics, along with Shannon-Wiener diversity indices, were calculated using VDJtools v1.0.0. To cut down on sampling bias, every analysis after diversity analysis relied on just the 250 most abundant clonotypes from each sample. In TCRdb, the public reads were trimmed at Q25 with fastp and aligned with MiXCR, with productive beta chains retained. One record per CDR3 amino acid sequence lists the most common genes and DNA. These V and J calls are TCRdb output, not the study's own analysis. The sample data list under 200,000 distinct CDR3 sequences, and roughly 61% of these were observed just once. Jointly, the top ten make up roughly 7% of the sample.

TRIzol reagent was used to extract blood RNA from unsorted whole blood, while the DNeasy Blood & Tissue kit provided the germline DNA. At the time of sampling, the patients were treatment-naive and had chronic HBV infection. About 4 milliliters of peripheral blood were collected into K2EDTA tubes before surgery. CDR1 MDHEN and CDR2 SYDVKM were looked up in the germline V gene. Deletion took 3 bases off V and 0 bases off J, with a span of 18 bases between the germline ends. From the cysteine up to the phenylalanine, the CDR3 has a length of 18 residues. The DNA shown is the 54-base CDR3, in frame from base 1.

The sequence joins TRBV28 to TRBJ2-1, with the D call tentatively TRBD1 or TRBD2, each fitting 5 bases. This TCR was sampled from a woman between 55 and 75 years old with primary liver carcinoma and hepatitis B virus infection. The sample was peripheral blood. CDR3 region: CASSFSPWLGTSYNEQFF. The bases read TGTGCCAGCAGTTTCTCCCCTTGGCTAGGGACCTCCTACAATGAGCAGTTCTTC.